This TCR beta chain was captured in a study of blood T cell repertoires in COVID-19. The CDR3 loop spans 15 amino acids. The V and J ends lost 4 bases and 11 bases, in that order; junction bases with no gene match: 14. CDR1 and CDR2 from the germline V gene are MNHNY and SVGAGI (reference sequence). Source study methods: Reference gene primer amplification yielded estimated nucleated cell counts. The repertoire was sequenced with immunoSEQ multiplex PCR; TCRdb's copy has only in-frame clones and lacks some. V and J calls and clone size follow that table, whereas D and trimming were derived from the DNA. The repertoire holds around 140,000 clones, around 78% seen once, with about 1.8% in the top ten.

The receptor's source is a woman in her sixties or seventies with acute or convalescent COVID-19. The chain combines TRBV6-6 with TRBJ1-5; 7 bases line up with TRBD1. The specimen sequenced was peripheral blood. The chain's CDR3 is CASSSRDSRKGAQHF. CDR3 nucleotide sequence: TGTGCCAGCAGTTCCCGGGACAGCCGGAAAGGGGCCCAGCATTTT.